The T cell receptor (beta chain) under discussion was sequenced for a study of cytotoxic CD8 clonotypes in ibrutinib-treated CLL (dated by TCRdb to the early 2020s). Background for the entire study: The cohort had ten to twelve relapsed/refractory and roughly 14 treatment-naive patients; some 17 were IGHV unmutated. Samples averaged 255,043 productive templates and around 91,000 productive rearrangements. Cryopreserved peripheral blood mononuclear cells were collected at three points: before therapy, at response, and at either sustained remission or disease progression. Samples at response were collected after a median of around twelve months of treatment, with a range of about 6 to 36 months. Responses were partial in roughly 24 patients and complete in 2; after median 68 months follow-up, 14 stayed in remission and approximately twelve progressed. Longitudinal samples were available for about 30% of the roughly 86 trial participants. Patients were still on ibrutinib when every remission and progressive disease sample was collected. General study outcomes and caveats: Clonality rose at ibrutinib response, remained stable during sustained remission, and dropped back toward baseline at progression. Public clonotypes were rare and either shrank or stayed stable during treatment, and the rise in clonality at ibrutinib response reflected expansion of private clonotypes. Sampling times were not matched between sustained-remission and progressing patients, and lymph node repertoires were not studied. Baseline clonality was found to be higher than that of age-matched healthy donors and was strongly correlated with circulating CD8+ T-cell counts.

From cysteine to phenylalanine, the CDR3 is 16 amino acids long. Just the 48-base CDR3 DNA is kept, in frame starting at base 1. Based on the germline V gene (reference sequence), the CDR1 and CDR2 sequences are SGHNT and YYREEE. The V and J ends are trimmed by 0 bases and 0 bases, leaving 11 bases between them. Each clonotype received, on average, about 9.7x coverage in deep resolution sequencing performed on a MiSeq, where the target depth lay between 1 in 1 million and 1 in 200,000 T cells. TCR beta libraries were generated with the immunoSEQ hsTCRB Kit. The original pipeline was this. Data were analyzed with ImmunoSEQ Data Assistant and ImmunoSEQ Analyzer, with V, D and J genes assigned per IMGT definitions. Clonality, which ranges from 0 to 1, was calculated as one minus the normalized Shannon entropy of productive rearrangement frequencies. Public clonotype analysis was restricted to overrepresented clonotypes comprising at least 0.05% of each patient's repertoire. Some 13 age-matched healthy donor repertoires from immuneACCESS were used as controls for clonality. The table comes from immuneACCESS by way of TCRdb, which keeps in-frame sequences with V and J called. Part of the clones is missing from these tables; in studies checked, under half for an unresolved V gene and the rest for unknown reasons. The D gene and trimming were derived from the DNA, and the V and J assignments and clone size from that table. For this sample the table gives under 300,000 clones, of which around 69% were detected only once. About 5.3% of the sample lies in the top ten.

About this clone itself: No cognate antigen has been identified for it. There are no base qualities to consult, and no much larger clone falls within one base.

What this sample's time point label stands for: progressive disease on ibrutinib. For TCR beta library preparation, around 2 micrograms of genomic DNA were isolated from cryopreserved PBMCs. Longitudinal blood samples from CLL patients on ibrutinib monotherapy underwent high-throughput TCR beta sequencing. The patients were enrolled in a single-center, open-label phase 2 trial of ibrutinib monotherapy. The sample here was PBMCs, taken at disease progression, from a patient treated with ibrutinib. This receptor was identified in a human donor with chronic lymphocytic leukemia. The V and J segments used are TRBV5-4 and TRBJ2-3; too little of a D gene remains to name it. CDR3 sequence: CASSLGGPGSTDTQYF. Read as DNA, the sequence is TGTGCCAGCAGCTTGGGGGGTCCAGGTAGCACAGATACGCAGTATTTT. With the rest looked up from the reference TRBV5-4 and TRBJ2-3 genes rather than sequenced, the full variable domain is ETGVTQSPTHLIKTRGQQVTLRCSSQSGHNTVSWYQQALGQGPQFIFQYYREEENGRGNFPPRFSGLQFPNYSSELNVNALELDDSALYLCASSLGGPGSTDTQYFGPGTRLTVL.